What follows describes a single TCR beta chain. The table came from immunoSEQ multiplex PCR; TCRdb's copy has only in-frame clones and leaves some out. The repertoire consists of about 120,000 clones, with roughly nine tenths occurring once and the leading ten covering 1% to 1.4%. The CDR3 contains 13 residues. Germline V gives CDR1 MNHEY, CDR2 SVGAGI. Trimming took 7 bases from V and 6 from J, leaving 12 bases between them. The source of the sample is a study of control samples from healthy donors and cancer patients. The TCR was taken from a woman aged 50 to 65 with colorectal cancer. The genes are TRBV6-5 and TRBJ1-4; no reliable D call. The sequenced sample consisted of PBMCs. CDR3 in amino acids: CASTLSGDEKLFF. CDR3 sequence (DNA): TGTGCCAGCACCTTAAGTGGGGATGAAAAACTGTTTTTT.